Below are 20 T cell receptor beta chains sequenced from a single sample in a study of beta chain features in type 1 diabetes. These TCRs are of unknown antigen specificity. Whole-study results and caveats: Moderate but significant shortening of TCRB CDR3s was recorded in all four CD4+ subsets from Type 1 diabetes patients.

Isolated RNA was reverse transcribed in full, so expressed TCRB transcripts were sequenced. Data came from immunoSEQ multiplex PCR; TCRdb stores just in-frame clones and leaves some out. Of 500,000 to 650,000 clones listed, over 10% were seen once; the top ten hold around 0.12%. Sequenced: naive CD4+ T cells from blood. The receptor source for this set is a man younger than 45 with type 1 diabetes.

This clone was seen a handful of times. The CDR3 DNA reads TGTGCCAGCAAACAATCGAACGGAAATCAGCCCCAGCATTTT. Its translation is CASKQSNGNQPQHF. The J gene is TRBJ1-5, the V gene TRBV6-6, with unresolved D. The germline gives CDR1 MNHNY, CDR2 SVGAGI (reference sequence). The CDR3 contains 14 residues. V lost 7 bases and J 4 bases, leaving 14 bases between the germline ends.

The chain recombines TRBV7-2 with TRBJ2-7; TRBD1 matches at 10 bases. CDR1 and CDR2 from the germline V gene are SGHTA and FQGNSA. V was pared by 5 bases and J by 5 bases, with 9 bases of the junction left unmatched. This CDR3 is built from 15 residues. CDR3 DNA sequence: TGTGCCAGCAGCGCAACCGGGACAGGGGTCCACGAGCAGTACTTC. It codes for CASSATGTGVHEQYF.

V usage is TRBV28 and J usage is TRBJ2-2; D might be TRBD2 (5 bases). Germline loops: CDR1 MDHEN, CDR2 SYDVKM. The CDR3 runs 18 residues. V was pared by 1 base and J by 6 bases, with 21 bases between. CDR3 bases: TGTGCCAGCAGTTTATTCGTAAGAGGATTGGCGGAGGCCGGGGAGCTGTTTTTT. Translation gives CASSLFVRGLAEAGELFF.

The chain carries TRBV29-1 and TRBJ2-7, with D perhaps TRBD2 (5 bases). V lost 3 bases, J lost 3 bases, and 6 bases lay in between. The CDR3 extends over 11 amino acids. The germline gives CDR1 SQVTM, CDR2 ANQGSEA. CDR3 in amino acids: CSVERDYEQYF. The CDR3, as DNA: TGCAGCGTTGAGAGGGACTACGAGCAGTACTTC.

The chain employs TRBV5-1 and TRBJ2-7; 7 bases line up with TRBD2. Germline CDR1 reads SGHRS; CDR2 reads YFSETQ. Trimming took 1 base from V and 3 from J; bases not matched to a gene: 4. The CDR3 extends over 14 amino acids. The CDR3 loop reads CASSLTAGVYEQYF. In DNA form, the CDR3 reads TGCGCCAGCAGCTTGACGGCGGGGGTCTACGAGCAGTACTTC.

J is TRBJ2-5 and V is TRBV30, with D perhaps assigned TRBD1 or TRBD2 (6 bases each). This CDR3 has 14 amino acids. The germline V gene has CDR1 GTSNPN and CDR2 SVGIG (reference sequence). Trimming cost V 1 base and J 5 bases, with 14 bases left between them. For the CDR3, the DNA is TGTGCCTGGAGTGAAGGAGGGGGGCTGGAGACCCAGTACTTC. The encoded protein is CAWSEGGGLETQYF.

V gene TRBV27 combines with J gene TRBJ2-1; D possibly corresponds to TRBD2 (6 bases). Germline CDR1 MNHEY, CDR2 SMNVEV (reference sequence). Deletions cut 4 bases from V and 8 bases from J, with 18 bases between. The CDR3 consists of 15 residues. CDR3 protein: CASSSAEAGSDEQFF. The DNA for the CDR3 is TGTGCCAGCAGTTCAGCGGAGGCGGGGAGCGATGAGCAGTTCTTC.

The CDR3 DNA reads as TGCGCCAGCAGCCAAGGGACTCCGACAATGAAAGAGACCCAGTACTTC. Translation gives CASSQGTPTMKETQYF. V gene TRBV5-1 combines with J gene TRBJ2-5, with D maybe TRBD2 (6 bases). The CDR3 is 16 residues long. V lost 4 bases to trimming and J lost 3 bases, with 19 bases between them. Germline V lookup: CDR1 SGHRS, CDR2 YFSETQ.

This clone was seen a handful of times. The chain couples TRBV2 to TRBJ2-5; no firm D call. V was pared by 8 bases and J by 5 bases, with 12 bases between. CDR1 is SNHLY and CDR2 is FYNNEI in the germline V gene. The CDR3 length is 12 residues. The CDR3 DNA follows: TGTGCCAGCGGTTTATTTGGGGAGACCCAGTACTTC. As protein: CASGLFGETQYF.

The chain carries TRBV7-2 and TRBJ2-2; the D gene is possibly TRBD1 (5 bases). The V gene lost 4 bases and the J gene lost 2 bases, with 14 bases spanning the gap. Germline-derived CDR1 and CDR2 are SGHTA and FQGNSA. CDR3 size: 16 residues. CDR3: CASSSREGSNTGELFF. The DNA for the CDR3 is TGTGCCAGCAGCTCCAGGGAAGGTAGCAACACCGGGGAGCTGTTTTTT.

The V gene is TRBV7-8, the J gene TRBJ2-1, with 7 nucleotides matching TRBD1. This CDR3 is built from 14 residues. Losses at the gene ends were 5 bases for V and 4 bases for J; bases not matched to a gene: 5. CDR1 is SGHVS and CDR2 is FQNEAQ in the germline V gene. CDR3 protein: CASSHRQGYNEQFF. In nucleotides, the CDR3 is TGTGCCAGCAGCCATCGACAGGGTTACAATGAGCAGTTCTTC.

This chain connects TRBV5-1 to TRBJ2-1; perhaps D is TRBD1 or TRBD2 (5 bases each). The germline V gene encodes CDR1 SGHRS and CDR2 YFSETQ. The CDR3 length is 16 residues. The germline V and J ends were trimmed by 4 bases and 2 bases, with 16 bases remaining between them. The CDR3 coding sequence is TGCGCCAGCAGCCCGGACACCCGAGGGACCTACAATGAGCAGTTCTTC. As protein: CASSPDTRGTYNEQFF.

This clone was detected only once. J is TRBJ1-1 and V is TRBV5-1; tentatively, D is TRBD1 (6 bases). Germline-derived CDR1 and CDR2 are SGHRS and YFSETQ. Trimming took off 4 bases at V and 2 bases at J, with 15 bases between the two ends. CDR3 length: 15 residues. CDR3 loop: CASSGNGQSNTEAFF. As DNA, the CDR3 is TGCGCCAGCAGCGGGAACGGACAGTCTAACACTGAAGCTTTCTTT.

This chain links TRBV7-9 with TRBJ2-3, with D maybe TRBD1 (5 bases). Trimming removed 7 bases at V and 0 bases at J, with 11 bases between. The CDR3 totals 14 residues. Per the germline V gene, CDR1 is SEHNR and CDR2 is FQNEAQ (reference sequence). The CDR3 sequence: CASIQGFSTDTQYF. The CDR3 nucleotides are TGTGCCAGCATCCAGGGCTTTAGCACAGATACGCAGTATTTT.

Turning to this clone: Germline is not matched at one junction end, which may reflect a read error. V is TRBV7-7 and J is TRBJ1-2, with TRBD1 identical over 7 bases. CDR3 length: 14 residues. Germline CDR1 is SSHAT and CDR2 is FNYEAQ (reference sequence). The CDR3 sequence: CASSSGTVSNQFTF. The CDR3 DNA sequence: TGTGCTAGCAGCTCCGGGACAGTCTCCAACCAGTTCACCTTC.

The chain links TRBV29-1 to TRBJ1-2; the D is unclear. Trimming stripped 4 bases from V and 7 bases from J, with 13 bases between. There are 12 residues in the CDR3. Germline assignment: CDR1 SQVTM and CDR2 ANQGSEA. The CDR3 DNA reads as TGCAGCGTTGGGTCCGAATTAGGTGGCTACACCTTC. This translates into CSVGSELGGYTF.

The chain uses TRBV2 and TRBJ1-5, with unresolved D. Per germline, CDR1 SNHLY and CDR2 FYNNEI. The V end was cut by 7 bases, the J end by 1 base, with 11 bases between. This CDR3 is 14 amino acids long. Here the CDR3 DNA reads TGTGCCAGCAACGGGTTAGAGAGCAATCAGCCCCAGCATTTT. The encoded protein is CASNGLESNQPQHF.

This clone was recorded a few times. This chain uses TRBV5-4 with TRBJ2-3, with D possibly called TRBD1 or TRBD2 (6 bases each). V gave up 1 base and J gave up 5 bases, with 14 bases separating them. This CDR3 comprises 15 residues. Germline CDR1 and CDR2: SGHNT and YYREEE (reference sequence). Here the CDR3 reads CASSLRQGRGDTQYF. Here the CDR3 DNA reads TGTGCCAGCAGCTTGAGGCAGGGGCGGGGAGATACGCAGTATTTT.

There are a few counts of this clone. The chain recombines TRBV6-5 with TRBJ2-3; D gene uncertain. Trimming removed 7 bases at V and 2 bases at J, with 13 bases between. Germline CDR1 reads MNHEY; CDR2 reads SVGAGI. The CDR3 length is 14 residues. As DNA, the CDR3 is TGTGCCAGCACCCGCGGCGGCCTCACAGATACGCAGTATTTT. It codes for CASTRGGLTDTQYF.

The rearrangement uses TRBV6-5 and TRBJ2-5; maybe TRBD1 (6 bases). V dropped 2 bases and J dropped 5 bases, with 12 bases sitting between them. The CDR3 loop spans 14 amino acids. Germline assignment: CDR1 MNHEY and CDR2 SVGAGI. CDR3 region: CASSYEGHRETQYF. In DNA form, the CDR3 reads TGTGCCAGCAGTTACGAGGGACATCGGGAGACCCAGTACTTC.